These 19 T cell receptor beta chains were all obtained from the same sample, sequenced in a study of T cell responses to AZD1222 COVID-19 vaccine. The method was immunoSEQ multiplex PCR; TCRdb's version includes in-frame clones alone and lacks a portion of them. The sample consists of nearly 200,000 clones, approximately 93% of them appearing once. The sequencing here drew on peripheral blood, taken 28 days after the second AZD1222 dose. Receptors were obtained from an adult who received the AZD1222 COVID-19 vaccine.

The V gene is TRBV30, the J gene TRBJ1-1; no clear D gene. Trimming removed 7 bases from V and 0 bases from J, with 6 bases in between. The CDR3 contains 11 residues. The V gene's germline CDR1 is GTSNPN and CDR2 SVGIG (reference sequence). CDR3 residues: CAFSLNTEAFF. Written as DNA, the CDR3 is TGTGCCTTTTCCTTGAACACTGAAGCTTTCTTT. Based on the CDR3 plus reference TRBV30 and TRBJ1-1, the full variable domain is SQTIHQWPATLVQPVGSPLSLECTVEGTSNPNLYWYRQAAGRGLQLLFYSVGIGQISSEVPQNLSASRPQDRQFILSSKKLLLSDSGFYLCAFSLNTEAFFGQGTRLTVV.

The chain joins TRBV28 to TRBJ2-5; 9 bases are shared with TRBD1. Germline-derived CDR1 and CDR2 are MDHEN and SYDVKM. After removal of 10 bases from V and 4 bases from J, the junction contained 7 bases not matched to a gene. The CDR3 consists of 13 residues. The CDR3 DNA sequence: TGTGCCACCTCGCGGACAGGGGCAGAGACCCAGTACTTC. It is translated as CATSRTGAETQYF.

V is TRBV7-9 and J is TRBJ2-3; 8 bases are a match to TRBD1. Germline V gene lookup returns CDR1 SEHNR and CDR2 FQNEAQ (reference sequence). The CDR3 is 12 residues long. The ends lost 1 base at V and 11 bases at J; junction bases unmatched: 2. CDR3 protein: CASSLGQGKQYF. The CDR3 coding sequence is TGTGCCAGCAGCTTAGGACAGGGGAAGCAGTATTTT.

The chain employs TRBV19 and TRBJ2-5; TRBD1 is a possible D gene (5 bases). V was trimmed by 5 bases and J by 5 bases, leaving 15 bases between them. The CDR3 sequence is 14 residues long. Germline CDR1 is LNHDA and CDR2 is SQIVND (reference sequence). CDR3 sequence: CASSSQAAGETQYF. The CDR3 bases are TGTGCCAGTAGTTCACAGGCGGCAGGGGAGACCCAGTACTTC.

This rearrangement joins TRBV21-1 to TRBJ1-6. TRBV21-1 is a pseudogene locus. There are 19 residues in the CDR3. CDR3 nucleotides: TGTGCCAGCAGCGCACCCCATGAGAGAAACTACTCCTATAATTCACCCCTCCACTTT. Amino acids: CASSAPHERNYSYNSPLHF.

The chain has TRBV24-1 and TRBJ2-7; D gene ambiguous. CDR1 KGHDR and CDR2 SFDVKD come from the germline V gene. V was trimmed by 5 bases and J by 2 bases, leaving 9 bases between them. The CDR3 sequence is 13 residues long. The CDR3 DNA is TGTGCCACCAGTGGCGCAGGAGCCTACGAGCAGTACTTC. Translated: CATSGAGAYEQYF.

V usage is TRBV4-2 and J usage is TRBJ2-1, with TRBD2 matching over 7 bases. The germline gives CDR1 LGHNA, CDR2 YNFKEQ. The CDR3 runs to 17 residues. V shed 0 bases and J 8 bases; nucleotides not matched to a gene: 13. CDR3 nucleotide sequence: TGTGCCAGCAGCCAAGATAGTAGCGGGTCGGGAGGCGATGAGCAGTTCTTC. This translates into CASSQDSSGSGGDEQFF.

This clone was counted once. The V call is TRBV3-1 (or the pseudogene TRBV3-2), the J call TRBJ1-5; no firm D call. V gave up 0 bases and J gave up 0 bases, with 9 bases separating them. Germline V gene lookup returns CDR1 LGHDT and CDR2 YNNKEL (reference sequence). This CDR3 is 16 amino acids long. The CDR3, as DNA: TGTGCCAGCAGCCAAGATACCAGCAGTAGCAATCAGCCCCAGCATTTT. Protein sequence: CASSQDTSSSNQPQHF.

Written as DNA, the CDR3 is TGTGCCATCAGTGATGAGAACTACCCCACCGGGGAGCTGTTTTTT. Encoded protein: CAISDENYPTGELFF. The chain uses TRBV10-3 and TRBJ2-2, with D uncertain. V lost 3 bases to trimming and J lost 4 bases, with 12 bases between them. The CDR3 runs to 15 residues. The germline CDR1 and CDR2 sequences are ENHRY and SYGVKD.

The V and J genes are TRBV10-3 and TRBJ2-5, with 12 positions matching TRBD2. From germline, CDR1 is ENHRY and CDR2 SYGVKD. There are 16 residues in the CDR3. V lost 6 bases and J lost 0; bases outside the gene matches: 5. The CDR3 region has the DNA TGTGCCATCAGGGGATGGACTAGCGGGGACCAAGAGACCCAGTACTTC. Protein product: CAIRGWTSGDQETQYF.

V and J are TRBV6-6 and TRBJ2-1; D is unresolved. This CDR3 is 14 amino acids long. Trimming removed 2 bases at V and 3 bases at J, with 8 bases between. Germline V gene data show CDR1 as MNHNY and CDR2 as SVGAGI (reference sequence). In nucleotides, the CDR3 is TGTGCCAGCAGTTACAGCGACCGCTACAATGAGCAGTTCTTC. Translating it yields CASSYSDRYNEQFF.

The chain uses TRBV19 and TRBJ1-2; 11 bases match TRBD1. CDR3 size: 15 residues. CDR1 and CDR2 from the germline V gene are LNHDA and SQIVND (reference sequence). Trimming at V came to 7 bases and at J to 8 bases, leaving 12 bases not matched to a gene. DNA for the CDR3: TGTGCCAGTAACATTTGGACAGGGGGCTTCATCGGCTACACCTTC. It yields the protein CASNIWTGGFIGYTF.

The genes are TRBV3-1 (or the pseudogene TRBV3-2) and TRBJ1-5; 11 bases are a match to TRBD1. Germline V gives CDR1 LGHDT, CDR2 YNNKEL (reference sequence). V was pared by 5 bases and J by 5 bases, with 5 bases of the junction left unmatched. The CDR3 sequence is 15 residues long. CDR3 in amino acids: CASSSGTGGYQPQHF. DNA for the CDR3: TGTGCCAGCAGCTCAGGGACAGGGGGTTATCAGCCCCAGCATTTT.

The CDR3 loop is CASSGRWHGEQYF. In nucleotides, the CDR3 is TGTGCCAGCAGCGGGCGCTGGCATGGAGAGCAGTACTTC. The chain is built from TRBV5-6 and TRBJ2-7; D gene uncertain. The CDR3 length is 13 residues. Between the trimmed V and J ends, which lost 4 bases and 7 bases, there was a span of 15 bases. Germline lookup yields CDR1 SGHDT and CDR2 YYEEEE.

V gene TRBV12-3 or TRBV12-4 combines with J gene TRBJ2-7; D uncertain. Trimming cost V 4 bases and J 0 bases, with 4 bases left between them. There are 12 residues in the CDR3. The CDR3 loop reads CASSYTSYEQYF. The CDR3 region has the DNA TGTGCCAGCAGTTACACCTCCTACGAGCAGTACTTC.

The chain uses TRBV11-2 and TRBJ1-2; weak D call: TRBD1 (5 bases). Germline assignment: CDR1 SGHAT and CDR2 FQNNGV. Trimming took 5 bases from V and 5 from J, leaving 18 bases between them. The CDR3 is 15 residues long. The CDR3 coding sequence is TGTGCCAGCAGCCTCCCAGACAGTACCCTATATGGCTACACCTTC. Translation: CASSLPDSTLYGYTF.

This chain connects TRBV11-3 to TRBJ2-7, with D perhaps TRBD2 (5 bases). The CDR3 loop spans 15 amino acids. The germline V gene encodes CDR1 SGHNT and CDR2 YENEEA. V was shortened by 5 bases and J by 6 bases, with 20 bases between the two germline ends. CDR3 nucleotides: TGTGCCAGCAGCCCTTCGGCGGGCAGGTCCGCCGAGCAGTACTTC. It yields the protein CASSPSAGRSAEQYF.

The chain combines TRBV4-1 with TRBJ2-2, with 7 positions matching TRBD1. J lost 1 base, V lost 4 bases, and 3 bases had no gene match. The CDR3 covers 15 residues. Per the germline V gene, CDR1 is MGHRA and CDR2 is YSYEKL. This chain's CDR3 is CASSRGQQNTGELFF. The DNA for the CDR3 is TGCGCCAGCAGCCGGGGACAGCAGAACACCGGGGAGCTGTTTTTT.

The CDR3 coding sequence is TGTGCCCCCTTGTTTTGTTCACCCCTCCACTTT. Its translation is CAPLFCSPLHF. This rearrangement joins TRBV28 to TRBJ1-6, with D uncertain. The CDR3 consists of 11 residues. Looked up from germline, CDR1 is MDHEN and CDR2 is SYDVKM. Trimming pared 11 bases from V and 9 bases from J, leaving 11 bases between.